This T cell receptor (beta chain) was retrieved from a study of Ad26.COV2.S vaccination and SARS-CoV-2 variants. Indicated treatment: around 19 received Ad26.COV2.S at low or high dose, single or two shots; roughly 5 received placebo; per-sample allocation not given. It was on day 63 after the first vaccine or placebo injection that samples were taken. Participants' vaccine, an Ad26 vector, delivered Wuhan-strain SARS-CoV-2 spike. The data were produced by immunoSEQ multiplex PCR, yet TCRdb's version contains in-frame clones alone and is incomplete. The sample yields 300,000 to 400,000 clones, about nine tenths seen once. V was trimmed by 2 bases and J by 2 bases, leaving 11 bases between them. Per germline, CDR1 SGHVS and CDR2 FNYEAQ. The CDR3 consists of 15 residues.

Sequences were derived from peripheral blood, sampled in a trial of Ad26.COV2.S vaccine versus placebo. The clonotype was recovered from a person aged 18-60 years who received the Ad26.COV2.S COVID-19 vaccine or a placebo. The V and J genes are TRBV7-6 and TRBJ2-3; D gene uncertain. For the CDR3, the DNA is TGTGCCAGCAGCTTAAGTCAGGCGTTCACAGATACGCAGTATTTT. This translates into CASSLSQAFTDTQYF.